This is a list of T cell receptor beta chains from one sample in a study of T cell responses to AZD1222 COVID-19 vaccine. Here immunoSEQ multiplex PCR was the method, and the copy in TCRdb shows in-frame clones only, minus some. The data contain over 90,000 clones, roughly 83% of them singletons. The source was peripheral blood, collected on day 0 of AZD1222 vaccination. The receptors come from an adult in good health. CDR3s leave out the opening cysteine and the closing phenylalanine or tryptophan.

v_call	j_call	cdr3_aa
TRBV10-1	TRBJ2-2	ASRGDTNTGELF
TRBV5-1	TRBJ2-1	ASSLGYGGNEQF
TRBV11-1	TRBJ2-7	ASSLGTSAYEQY
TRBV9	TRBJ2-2	ASSVGGVSGELF
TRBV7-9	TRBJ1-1	ARGNWDRVTRAF
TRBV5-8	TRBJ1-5	ASSGVSVRVQPQH
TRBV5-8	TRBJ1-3	ASSLGGLSSGNTIY
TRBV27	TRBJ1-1	ASSPWTENTEAF
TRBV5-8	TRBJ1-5	ASRPEAQPQH
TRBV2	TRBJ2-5	ASQKSGTSGRETQY
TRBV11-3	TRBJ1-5	ASSQDSNQPQH
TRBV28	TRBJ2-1	ASRTSGSRNEQF
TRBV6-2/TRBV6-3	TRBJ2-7	ASSKPAGTYEQY
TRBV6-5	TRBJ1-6	ASSISQGNSPLH
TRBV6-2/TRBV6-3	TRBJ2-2	ASSFLDGTGELF
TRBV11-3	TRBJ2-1	ASSLDSGSTEQF
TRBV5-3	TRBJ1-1	ARRYEKGIAF
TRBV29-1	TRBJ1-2	SVDHGAGDYGYT
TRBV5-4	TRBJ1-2	ASSPDINYGYT
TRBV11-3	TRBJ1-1	ASSESRDRIWTEAF
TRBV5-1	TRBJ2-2	ASEGSAGLTGELF
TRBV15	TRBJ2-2	ATSSDRGLGGELF
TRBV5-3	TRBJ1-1	ARKVGAF
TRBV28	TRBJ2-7	ASSLRNYEQY
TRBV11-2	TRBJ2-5	ASSGGVTETQY
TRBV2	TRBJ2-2	ASKETSGGPSNTGELF
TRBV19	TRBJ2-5	ASSISGDQETQY
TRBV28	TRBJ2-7	ASSSEDYEQY
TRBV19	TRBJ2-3	ASSIPPVGSRSTDTQY
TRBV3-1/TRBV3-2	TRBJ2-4	ASSQGLAKNIQY
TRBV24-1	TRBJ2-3	ATSELGLAGTDTQY
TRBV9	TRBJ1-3	ASSVAAGSVNTIY